The 18 T cell receptor beta chains presented below share a single source sample, sequenced in a study of blood T cell repertoires in COVID-19. Sequenced by immunoSEQ multiplex PCR; TCRdb stores in-frame clones only, minus some. The sample gives about 26,000 clones, 70% to 90% of which show up once; approximately 2.8% is in the top ten. Sequences were obtained from peripheral blood. Receptor source: a human donor in a cohort sampled during active COVID-19.

The chain uses TRBV27 and TRBJ2-3; TRBD2 aligns across 7 bases. Trimming took 7 bases from V and 1 from J; bases not matched to a gene: 8. The CDR3 is 15 amino acids. Looked up from germline, CDR1 is MNHEY and CDR2 is SMNVEV (reference sequence). As DNA, the CDR3 is TGTGCCAGCACCCCAGGGACTACCCGCACAGATACGCAGTATTTT. Amino acid sequence: CASTPGTTRTDTQYF.

The chain joins TRBV9 to TRBJ2-1, with 11 bases fitting TRBD1. The CDR3 has 15 residues. Germline trimming cut 3 bases from V and 4 bases from J; bases unmatched to any gene: 3. Germline V gene sequence: CDR1 SGDLS, CDR2 YYNGEE. CDR3 amino acids: CASSAGTGGYNEQFF. The CDR3 DNA sequence: TGTGCCAGCAGCGCCGGGACAGGGGGATACAATGAGCAGTTCTTC. The variable domain in full, with the rest retrieved from reference TRBV9 and TRBJ2-1, is DSGVTQTPKHLITATGQRVTLRCSPRSGDLSVYWYQQSLDQGLQFLIQYYNGEERAKGNILERFSAQQFPDLHSELNLSSLELGDSALYFCASSAGTGGYNEQFFGPGTRLTVL.

The chain carries TRBV5-1 and TRBJ2-1, with TRBD2 identical over 12 bases. The V and J ends lost 4 bases and 5 bases, in that order; junction bases with no gene match: 4. The CDR3 is made up of 15 amino acids. Per the germline V gene, CDR1 is SGHRS and CDR2 is YFSETQ. The CDR3 loop is CASSIGLAGNNEQFF. CDR3 DNA: TGCGCCAGCAGCATAGGACTAGCGGGGAACAATGAGCAGTTCTTC.

The gene calls are TRBV27 and TRBJ2-7, with 10 bases fitting TRBD2. Germline CDR1 is MNHEY and CDR2 is SMNVEV (reference sequence). The junction had 13 bases not matched to a gene; V was cut back by 10 bases and J by 7 bases. The CDR3 spans 14 residues. The CDR3 sequence: CAISPVAGGMEQYF. In nucleotides, the CDR3 is TGTGCCATCTCCCCCGTAGCGGGAGGTATGGAGCAGTACTTC.

This chain links TRBV5-1 with TRBJ2-7; TRBD1 is a possible D gene (7 bases). V lost 7 bases and J lost 7, with 21 bases in between. The length of the CDR3 is 14 residues. CDR1 SGHRS and CDR2 YFSETQ come from the germline V gene. The CDR3 sequence is CASQGGAGSREQYF. In DNA, the CDR3 is TGCGCCAGCCAGGGGGGTGCGGGGTCTAGGGAGCAGTACTTC.

This clone has a single count. The rearrangement uses TRBV2 and TRBJ2-5, with a possible D match to TRBD1 (5 bases). V was shortened by 6 bases and J by 1 base, with 9 bases between the two germline ends. The CDR3 length is 13 residues. Germline V gene lookup returns CDR1 SNHLY and CDR2 FYNNEI. The CDR3 reads CASRPTAQETQYF. CDR3 nucleotide sequence: TGTGCCAGCAGACCGACAGCCCAAGAGACCCAGTACTTC.

The chain has TRBV7-6 and TRBJ1-6; D unresolved. This CDR3 region has 15 residues. Germline CDR1 SGHVS, CDR2 FNYEAQ. Trimming removed 1 base from V and 0 bases from J, with 4 bases in between. The CDR3 protein is CASSLGSSYNSPLHF. CDR3 in DNA: TGTGCCAGCAGCTTAGGGAGCTCCTATAATTCACCCCTCCACTTT.

The sample holds one count of this clone. The CDR3 DNA reads TGCGCCAGCAGCCTCTGGGGCTCAGCGGGTTCAGATACGCAGTATTTT. The encoded protein is CASSLWGSAGSDTQYF. The chain carries TRBV4-1 and TRBJ2-3; possible D gene TRBD2, 6 bases. V was shortened by 4 bases and J by 4 bases, with 18 bases between the two germline ends. The CDR3 length is 16 residues. Germline assignment: CDR1 MGHRA and CDR2 YSYEKL.

The chain combines TRBV27 with TRBJ2-7; TRBD1 might be the D (6 bases). Germline CDR1 reads MNHEY; CDR2 reads SMNVEV (reference sequence). The CDR3 consists of 13 residues. The V and J ends lost 1 base and 4 bases respectively, with 8 bases between them. CDR3 sequence: CASSLWGPYEQYF. In DNA form, the CDR3 reads TGTGCCAGCAGTTTATGGGGGCCTTACGAGCAGTACTTC.

The chain recombines TRBV9 with TRBJ2-3; D remains ambiguous. Germline V gene lookup returns CDR1 SGDLS and CDR2 YYNGEE. The CDR3 has 14 residues. V was shortened by 3 bases and J by 0 bases, with 8 bases between the two germline ends. Written as DNA, the CDR3 is TGTGCCAGCAGCGGACGGGTTAGCACAGATACGCAGTATTTT. Its protein product is CASSGRVSTDTQYF.

The gene calls are TRBV5-8 and TRBJ2-5; 7 bases align to TRBD2. Germline-derived CDR1 and CDR2 are SGHTS and YDEGEE. V gave up 0 bases and J gave up 4 bases; unmatched junction bases: 3. The CDR3 is made up of 14 amino acids. The CDR3: CASSLGLAVETQYF. CDR3 DNA sequence: TGTGCCAGCAGCTTGGGACTAGCTGTAGAGACCCAGTACTTC. The full variable domain, with the rest looked up from reference TRBV5-8 and TRBJ2-5, is EAGVTQSPTHLIKTRGQQATLRCSPISGHTSVYWYQQALGLGLQFLLWYDEGEERNRGNFPPRFSGRQFPNYSSELNVNALELEDSALYLCASSLGLAVETQYFGPGTRLLVL.

The chain carries TRBV19 and TRBJ1-2; 9 bases are a match to TRBD1. CDR1 and CDR2 from the germline V gene are LNHDA and SQIVND (reference sequence). With V trimmed by 5 bases and J by 4 bases, 11 bases remained unmatched. This CDR3 is built from 16 residues. The CDR3 DNA sequence: TGTGCCAGTAGTTCCCGGGACAGGGCCCTTCCCTATGGCTACACCTTC. Residues: CASSSRDRALPYGYTF.

This rearrangement joins TRBV5-5 to TRBJ1-4, with D maybe TRBD1 (5 bases). Germline lookup yields CDR1 SGHKS and CDR2 YYEKEE (reference sequence). There are 14 residues in the CDR3. V was trimmed by 1 base and J by 5 bases, leaving 9 bases between them. The CDR3 sequence is CASSLQWTNEKLFF. The DNA of the CDR3 is TGTGCCAGCAGCTTGCAGTGGACAAATGAAAAACTGTTTTTT.

This sequence joins TRBV10-1 and TRBJ2-1; 7 bases are a match to TRBD1. This CDR3 has 12 residues. After removal of 8 bases from V and 7 bases from J, the junction contained 5 bases not matched to a gene. Germline loops: CDR1 WNHNN, CDR2 SYGVQD (reference sequence). DNA for the CDR3: TGCGCCAGCCGGGGACAGTCAAATGAGCAGTTCTTC. Translating it yields CASRGQSNEQFF.

The rearrangement uses TRBV5-1 and TRBJ2-3; 7 bases are shared with TRBD2. Germline V gives CDR1 SGHRS, CDR2 YFSETQ. The ends lost 0 bases at V and 4 bases at J; junction bases unmatched: 8. The CDR3 is made up of 16 amino acids. Here the CDR3 DNA reads TGCGCCAGCAGCTTGGCCTCGGTAGCGGGCTCAGATACGCAGTATTTT. This sequence encodes CASSLASVAGSDTQYF.

Here the CDR3 reads CASTTDSGNTIYF. The CDR3 DNA reads TGCGCCAGCACTACCGACTCTGGAAACACCATATATTTT. This rearrangement joins TRBV5-1 to TRBJ1-3, with no clear D. Germline assignment: CDR1 SGHRS and CDR2 YFSETQ. The CDR3 sequence is 13 residues long. V was pared by 6 bases and J by 0 bases, with 7 bases between.

The J gene is TRBJ2-5, the V gene TRBV11-1, with no clear D. This CDR3 region has 8 residues. The ends were cut back, 10 bases at V and 8 bases at J, with 5 bases in the middle. Germline-derived CDR1 and CDR2 are SGHAT and FQDESV (reference sequence). The CDR3 nucleotides read TGTGCCATACTCACCCAGTACTTC. It is translated as CAILTQYF.

The V and J genes are TRBV2 and TRBJ1-6; D uncertain. CDR1 is SNHLY, CDR2 FYNNEI, per germline. This CDR3 contains 12 residues. V was cut by 0 bases and J by 12 bases, with 6 bases left in between. CDR3 residues: CASSEAGRPLHF. The CDR3 DNA is TGTGCCAGCAGTGAAGCGGGCCGACCCCTCCACTTT.